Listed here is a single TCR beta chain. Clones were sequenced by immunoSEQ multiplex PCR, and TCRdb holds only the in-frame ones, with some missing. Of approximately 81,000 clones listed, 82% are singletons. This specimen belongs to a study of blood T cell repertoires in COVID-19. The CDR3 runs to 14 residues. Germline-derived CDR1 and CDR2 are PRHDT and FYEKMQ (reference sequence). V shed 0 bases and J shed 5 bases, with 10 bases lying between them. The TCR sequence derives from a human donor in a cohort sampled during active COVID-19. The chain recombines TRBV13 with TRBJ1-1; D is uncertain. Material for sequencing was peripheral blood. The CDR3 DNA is TGTGCCAGCAGCTTAGGCCCTCCGCGGACTGAAGCTTTCTTT. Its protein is CASSLGPPRTEAFF. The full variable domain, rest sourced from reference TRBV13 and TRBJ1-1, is AAGVIQSPRHLIKEKRETATLKCYPIPRHDTVYWYQQGPGQDPQFLISFYEKMQSDKGSIPDRFSAQQFSDYHSELNMSSLELGDSALYFCASSLGPPRTEAFFGQGTRLTVV.